This T cell receptor (beta chain) is from a study of PD-1 blockade in classical Hodgkin lymphoma (dated by TCRdb to the early 2020s). Describing the broader study: Nivolumab dosing was 3 mg/kg intravenously every 2 weeks, continuing until either disease progression or unacceptable toxicity. The study used CyTOF and TCR beta sequencing to define a peripheral blood immune signature of response to PD-1 blockade in classical Hodgkin lymphoma. Overall results and qualifications from the work: The study was restricted to a single clinical trial cohort, and the causes of repertoire differences, possibly disease activity or prior therapy, were left undefined. Newly diagnosed patients were reported to have lower baseline TCR diversity than healthy donors, and relapsed/refractory patients were reported to have lower baseline TCR diversity still. Diversity was lower in patients who began nivolumab less than 1 year after ASCT, so these patients were left out of later analyses to avoid confounding by immune reconstitution. Trial patients achieving complete response had baseline diversity similar to newly diagnosed patients, whereas partial responders and progressors had significantly lower diversity. By C4D1, a significant rise was seen in CD4+ TCR diversity but not in CD8+ TCR diversity (p=0.0027 vs p=0.16), and the rise was most apparent among complete responders (p=0.02).

Genomic DNA was isolated using the Qiagen DNeasy kit from unsorted PBMCs as well as from negatively selected CD4+ and CD8+ fractions. Amplification of TCR beta CDR3 regions was done by immunoSEQ multiplex PCR with primers that anneal to V and J segments. A synthetic immune receptor repertoire was used to minimize amplification bias, and remaining bias was computationally removed after sequencing. Under the source paper's analysis protocol: Repertoire diversity was quantified as the Shannon entropy index using custom Python scripts. Unsorted, CD4+ and CD8+ repertoires were analyzed separately, except in combined analyses where CD4+ and CD8+ sequences were merged in silico. A clone counted as expanded when the clone's frequency after treatment rose at least 2-fold relative to C1D1, and clones undetected at baseline were given a pseudocount of 0.5. Clones with 0 or 1 copy at C1D1 were defined as singleton clones, while clones with 2 or more copies were defined as non-singleton clones. Clones expanded in unsorted samples were labelled as CD4+, CD8+ or unknown by matching protein sequences in sorted samples from the same patient. Wilcoxon tests on paired samples were used to test changes in diversity from C1D1 to C4D1. TCRdb limited this immuneACCESS table to in-frame rearrangements with V and J called. A share of clones is missing; checked studies link under half to unresolved V genes, and the rest is unexplained. V and J calls and clone size are as listed in that table; D and trimming were resolved from the DNA. The sample records 25,000 to 35,000 clones, around 83% of which are singletons. The top ten constitute less than 3% of the sample.

Remarks on this clone: Its antigen is still unknown. Base qualities were left out, and no much larger clone turns up one base away.

The CDR3 holds 19 amino acids from the cysteine to the phenylalanine. Only the CDR3 DNA is retained, 57 bases long and in frame from the first base. V lost 0 bases and J lost 3 bases, and the count of bases not matched to a germline gene is 16. Reading the germline V gene (reference sequence) gives CDR1 LNHNV and CDR2 YYDKDF. The sample's time point label, in plain terms: cycle 4 day 1 (C4D1), after five to seven weeks of nivolumab. All trial patients had relapsed after autologous stem cell transplantation, with cohorts A, B and C differing in prior brentuximab vedotin exposure. Using a Miltenyi CD4+ T cell isolation kit, CD4+ T cells were purified from thawed PBMCs through magnetic negative selection. The trial cohort included around 60 patients with relapsed/refractory classical Hodgkin lymphoma, and each patient had a best overall response of complete response, partial response or progressive disease. Trial patients were treated with single-agent nivolumab in the multi-cohort phase II CheckMate 205 trial. An independent review committee assessed best overall response using the 2007 International Working Group response criteria. Trial PBMCs were obtained immediately prior to nivolumab initiation (C1D1) and on therapy at cycle 2 day 1 and cycle 4 day 1. Peripheral blood was collected in 8 mL Vacutainer Cell Preparation Tubes, from which PBMCs were isolated by centrifugation and then cryopreserved. Purified CD4+ and CD8+ fractions were generated only in cases for which an additional PBMC sample was available. Magnetically labelled cells were removed on LS columns in a quadroMACS separator, and the flow-through was collected as the purified fraction.

Sequencing used CD4+ T cells from blood, obtained before the fourth cycle of nivolumab. The chain is encoded by TRBV15 joined to TRBJ2-7, and 8 junctional nucleotides match TRBD2. This clonotype was obtained from a human donor with classical Hodgkin lymphoma. The sequenced DNA is TGTGCCACCAGCAGAGACGGGCCCTTTAGCGGGAAGGGTGGCTACGAGCAGTACTTC. Translated, this gives CATSRDGPFSGKGGYEQYF.